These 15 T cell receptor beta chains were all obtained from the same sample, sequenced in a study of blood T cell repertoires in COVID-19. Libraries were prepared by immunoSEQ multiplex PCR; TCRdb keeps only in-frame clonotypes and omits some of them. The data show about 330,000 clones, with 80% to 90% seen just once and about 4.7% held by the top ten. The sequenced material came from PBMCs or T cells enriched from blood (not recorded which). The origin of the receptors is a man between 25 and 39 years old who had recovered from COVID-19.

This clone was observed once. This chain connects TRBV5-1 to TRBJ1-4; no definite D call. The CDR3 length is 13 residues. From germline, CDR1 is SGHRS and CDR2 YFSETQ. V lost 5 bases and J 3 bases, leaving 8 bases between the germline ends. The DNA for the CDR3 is TGCGCCAGCAGTCAGGATCCTAATGAAAAACTGTTTTTT. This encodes CASSQDPNEKLFF.

CDR3 region: CASSPHPGVEVAKNIQYF. The CDR3 DNA reads as TGTGCCAGCAGCCCCCATCCAGGGGTAGAGGTAGCCAAAAACATTCAGTACTTC. The rearrangement uses TRBV7-6 and TRBJ2-4, with D possibly matching TRBD1 (6 bases). This CDR3 has 18 residues. V gave up 5 bases and J gave up 0 bases, with 20 bases separating them. Germline lookup yields CDR1 SGHVS and CDR2 FNYEAQ.

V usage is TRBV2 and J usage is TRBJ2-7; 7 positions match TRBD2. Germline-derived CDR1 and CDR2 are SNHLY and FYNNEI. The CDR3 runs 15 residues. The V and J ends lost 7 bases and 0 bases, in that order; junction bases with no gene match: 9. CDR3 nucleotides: TGTGCCAGCACCCAAGCGGGGAGAAGCTCCTACGAGCAGTACTTC. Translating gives CASTQAGRSSYEQYF.

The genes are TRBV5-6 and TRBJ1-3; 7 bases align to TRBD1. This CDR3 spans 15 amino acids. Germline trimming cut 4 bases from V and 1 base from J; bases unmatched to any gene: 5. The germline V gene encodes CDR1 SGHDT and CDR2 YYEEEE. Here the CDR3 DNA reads TGTGCCAGCAGCACCCAGGGGGATTCTGGAAACACCATATATTTT. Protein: CASSTQGDSGNTIYF.

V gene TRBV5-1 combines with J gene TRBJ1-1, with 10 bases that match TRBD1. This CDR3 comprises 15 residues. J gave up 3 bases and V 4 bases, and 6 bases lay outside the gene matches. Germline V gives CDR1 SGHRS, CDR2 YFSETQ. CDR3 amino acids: CASSRTGTGDTEAFF. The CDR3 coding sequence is TGCGCCAGCAGCCGTACCGGGACAGGGGACACTGAAGCTTTCTTT.

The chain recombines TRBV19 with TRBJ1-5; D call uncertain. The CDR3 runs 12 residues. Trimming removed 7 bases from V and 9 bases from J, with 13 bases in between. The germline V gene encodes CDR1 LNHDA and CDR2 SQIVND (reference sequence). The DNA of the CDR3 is TGTGCCAGTACCGTTTCGGAGGGGCCCCAGCATTTT. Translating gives CASTVSEGPQHF.

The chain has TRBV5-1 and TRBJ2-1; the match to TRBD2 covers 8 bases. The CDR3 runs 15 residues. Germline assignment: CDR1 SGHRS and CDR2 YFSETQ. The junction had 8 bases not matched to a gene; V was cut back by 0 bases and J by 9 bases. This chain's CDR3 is CASSLVWAGGSEQFF. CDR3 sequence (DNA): TGCGCCAGCAGCTTGGTCTGGGCGGGGGGCAGTGAGCAGTTCTTC.

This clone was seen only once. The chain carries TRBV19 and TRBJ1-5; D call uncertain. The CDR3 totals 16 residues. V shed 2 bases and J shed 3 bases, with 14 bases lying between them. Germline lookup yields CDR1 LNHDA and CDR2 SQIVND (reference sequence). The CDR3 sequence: CASSIRKGGINQPQHF. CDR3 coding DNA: TGTGCCAGTAGTATAAGGAAAGGAGGGATCAATCAGCCCCAGCATTTT.

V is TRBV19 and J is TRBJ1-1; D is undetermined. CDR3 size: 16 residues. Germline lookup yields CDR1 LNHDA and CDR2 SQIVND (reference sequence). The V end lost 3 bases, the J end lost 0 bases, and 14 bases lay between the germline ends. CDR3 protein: CASSIGPRRLNTEAFF. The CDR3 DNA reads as TGTGCCAGTAGTATCGGGCCCCGGAGGCTGAACACTGAAGCTTTCTTT.

CDR3 DNA sequence: TGTGCCAGCAGCCTCGGGGGGGCAGATACGCAGTATTTT. Translation gives CASSLGGADTQYF. V and J are TRBV12-3 or TRBV12-4 and TRBJ2-3, with 8 nucleotides matching TRBD2. Losses at the gene ends were 6 bases for V and 4 bases for J; bases not matched to a gene: 3. This CDR3 region has 13 residues.

The CDR3 protein is CASSLPRVNEQFF. The CDR3, as DNA: TGTGCCAGCAGTCTCCCCAGGGTCAATGAGCAGTTCTTC. The V call is TRBV12-3 or TRBV12-4, the J call TRBJ2-1; D possibly corresponds to TRBD1 (5 bases). Trimming took off 5 bases at V and 6 bases at J, with 11 bases between the two ends. The CDR3 is 13 residues long.

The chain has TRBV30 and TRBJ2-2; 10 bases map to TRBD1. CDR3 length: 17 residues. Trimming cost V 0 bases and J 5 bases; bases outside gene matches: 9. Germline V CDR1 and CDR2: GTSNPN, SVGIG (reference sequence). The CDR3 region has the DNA TGTGCCTGGAGTGTACTGGGTGGGACAGGGGCAACCGGGGAGCTGTTTTTT. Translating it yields CAWSVLGGTGATGELFF.

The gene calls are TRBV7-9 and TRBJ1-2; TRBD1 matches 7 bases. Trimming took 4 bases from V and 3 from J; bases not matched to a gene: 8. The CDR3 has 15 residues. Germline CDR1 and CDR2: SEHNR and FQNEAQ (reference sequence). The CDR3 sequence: CASSSEDRTYYGYTF. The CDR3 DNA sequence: TGTGCCAGCAGCTCTGAGGACAGGACCTACTATGGCTACACCTTC.

The CDR3 nucleotides read TGTGCCAGCAGTTTAGCAGGATCTAATGAAAAACTGTTTTTT. This translates into CASSLAGSNEKLFF. The rearrangement uses TRBV28 and TRBJ1-4; D gene uncertain. CDR1 and CDR2 (germline): MDHEN, SYDVKM. V was cut by 2 bases and J by 3 bases, with 7 bases left in between. The CDR3 spans 14 residues.

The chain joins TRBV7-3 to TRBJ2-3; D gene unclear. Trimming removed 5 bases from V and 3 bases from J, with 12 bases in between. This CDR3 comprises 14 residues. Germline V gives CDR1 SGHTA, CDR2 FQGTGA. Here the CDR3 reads CASSPIPKTDTQYF. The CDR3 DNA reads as TGTGCCAGCAGCCCTATCCCTAAAACAGATACGCAGTATTTT.